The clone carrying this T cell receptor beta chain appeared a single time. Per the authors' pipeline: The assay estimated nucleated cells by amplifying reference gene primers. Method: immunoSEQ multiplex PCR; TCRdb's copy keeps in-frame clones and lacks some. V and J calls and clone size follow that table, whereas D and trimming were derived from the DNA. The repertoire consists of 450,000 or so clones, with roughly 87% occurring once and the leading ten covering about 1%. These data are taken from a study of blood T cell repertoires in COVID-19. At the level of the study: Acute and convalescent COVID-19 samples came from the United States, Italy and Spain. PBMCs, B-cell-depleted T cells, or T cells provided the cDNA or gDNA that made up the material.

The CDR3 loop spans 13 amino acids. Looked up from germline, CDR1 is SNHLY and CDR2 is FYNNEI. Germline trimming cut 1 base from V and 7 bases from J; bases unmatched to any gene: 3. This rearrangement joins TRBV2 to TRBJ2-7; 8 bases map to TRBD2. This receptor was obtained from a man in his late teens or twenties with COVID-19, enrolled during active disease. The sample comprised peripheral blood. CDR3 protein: CASSEVRGGEQYF. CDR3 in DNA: TGTGCCAGCAGTGAAGTCCGGGGGGGAGAGCAGTACTTC.